The 32 T cell receptor beta chains presented below share a single source sample, sequenced in a study of identical twins. TCRdb fed the 5' RACE reads into MiXCR, producing one record per CDR3 protein. The sample holds nearly 900,000 distinct CDR3 sequences; about 12% are singletons and the top ten take around 1.6%. These data were likewise used in another study, on yellow fever vaccine responses in identical twins.

The sequenced sample was PBMCs. The receptors were sampled from a woman younger than 35 in good health.

The J gene is TRBJ1-1, the V gene TRBV7-9; no firm D call. The CDR3 is made up of 15 amino acids. Germline CDR1 is SEHNR and CDR2 is FQNEAQ (reference sequence). V shed 5 bases and J shed 0 bases, with 13 bases lying between them. The DNA of the CDR3 is TGTGCCAGCAGCCCTATCTTAGTTATGAACACTGAAGCTTTCTTT. Translation: CASSPILVMNTEAFF.

The J gene is TRBJ2-1, the V gene TRBV7-9; D ambiguous. V was trimmed by 2 bases and J by 1 base, leaving 9 bases between them. Germline values: CDR1 SEHNR, CDR2 FQNEAQ (reference sequence). This CDR3 has 15 residues. CDR3 sequence (DNA): TGTGCCAGCAGCTTAAACGGGTTATCCTACAATGAGCAGTTCTTC. Its protein is CASSLNGLSYNEQFF.

This clonotype has a handful of counts. This sequence joins TRBV9 and TRBJ2-1, with 9 nucleotides matching TRBD1. Trimming took 6 bases from V and 5 from J; bases not matched to a gene: 9. The CDR3 runs to 15 residues. From germline, CDR1 is SGDLS and CDR2 YYNGEE. The CDR3 sequence: CASTSPGQGNNEQFF. In DNA form, the CDR3 reads TGTGCCAGCACATCCCCGGGACAGGGTAACAATGAGCAGTTCTTC.

The chain uses TRBV5-1 and TRBJ2-1; 7 bases agree with TRBD1. The CDR3 is 16 residues long. Unmatched junction bases numbered 3, after V lost 0 bases and J lost 0 bases. Germline V gene data show CDR1 as SGHRS and CDR2 as YFSETQ. The CDR3 here is CASSLDWTGSYNEQFF. The DNA for the CDR3 is TGCGCCAGCAGCTTGGATTGGACAGGCTCCTACAATGAGCAGTTCTTC.

A few counts support this clonotype. The chain combines TRBV10-3 with TRBJ1-1, with TRBD1 matching over 7 bases. V gave up 0 bases and J gave up 0 bases; unmatched junction bases: 1. Germline-derived CDR1 and CDR2 are ENHRY and SYGVKD. There are 15 residues in the CDR3. CDR3 sequence reads: CAISESGQMNTEAFF. The CDR3 DNA follows: TGTGCCATCAGTGAGTCGGGACAGATGAACACTGAAGCTTTCTTT.

The chain links TRBV12-3 or TRBV12-4 to TRBJ2-2; 14 bases match TRBD2. V dropped 7 bases and J dropped 6; count of bases not matched to a gene: 13. The CDR3 extends over 18 amino acids. The DNA of the CDR3 is TGTGCCAGCACTGGGACTAGCGGGAGTTGGGGGACCTCCGGGGAGCTGTTTTTT. This translates into CASTGTSGSWGTSGELFF.

The rearrangement joins TRBV2 to TRBJ2-3, with 7 bases identical to TRBD2. There are 15 residues in the CDR3. CDR1 is SNHLY, CDR2 FYNNEI, per germline. The V segment lost 3 bases and the J segment 1 base; nucleotides outside the gene matches: 4. The CDR3 spells CASSDLGLGTDTQYF. CDR3 nucleotides: TGTGCCAGCAGTGATTTAGGACTAGGCACAGATACGCAGTATTTT.

This clonotype was observed a handful of times. The chain is built from TRBV29-1 and TRBJ2-1; TRBD2 aligns across 7 bases. Germline CDR1 SQVTM, CDR2 ANQGSEA. This CDR3 region has 15 residues. Trimming at V came to 8 bases and at J to 4 bases, leaving 14 bases not matched to a gene. The CDR3 sequence is CSSSLGSGAYNEQFF. The CDR3 DNA reads as TGCAGCTCTAGCCTGGGGAGCGGGGCTTACAATGAGCAGTTCTTC.

J is TRBJ1-2 and V is TRBV10-3; unclear D gene. Germline-derived CDR1 and CDR2 are ENHRY and SYGVKD. Trimming pared 3 bases from V and 4 bases from J, leaving 12 bases between. The CDR3 sequence is 14 residues long. CDR3 residues: CAISDQDELYGYTF. The CDR3 DNA reads as TGTGCCATCAGTGACCAGGATGAGCTCTATGGCTACACCTTC.

This clonotype appeared many times. Relative to the germline gene, one junction end is altered; a read error may explain this. The genes are TRBV6-1 and TRBJ2-5; D unclear. The CDR3 is 11 amino acids. Per germline, CDR1 MNHNS and CDR2 SASEGT. The CDR3 coding sequence is TGTGCCAGCAGTGAAGGGCCCATTCAGCACTTC. Its protein product is CASSEGPIQHF.

This clonotype was seen a handful of times. V and J are TRBV27 and TRBJ2-5; D may be TRBD1 or TRBD2 (6 bases each). CDR3 length: 15 residues. CDR1 is MNHEY, CDR2 SMNVEV, per germline (reference sequence). The V and J ends lost 3 bases and 5 bases respectively, with 16 bases between them. CDR3 amino acids: CASSLIDGGGETQYF. The DNA for the CDR3 is TGTGCCAGCAGTTTGATCGATGGAGGGGGGGAGACCCAGTACTTC.

This clonotype showed up just a few times. V and J are TRBV29-1 and TRBJ2-3; 7 bases are shared with TRBD1. The V gene's germline CDR1 is SQVTM and CDR2 ANQGSEA. There are 17 residues in the CDR3. After removal of 0 bases from V and 1 base from J, the junction contained 10 bases not matched to a gene. The CDR3 region is CSVEDSEDRPGTDTQYF. CDR3 sequence (DNA): TGCAGCGTTGAAGATAGCGAGGACAGGCCGGGCACAGATACGCAGTATTTT.

Only one count was recorded for this clonotype. The chain uses TRBV5-1 and TRBJ2-5; 9 bases line up with TRBD2. The CDR3 covers 15 residues. Germline V gene sequence: CDR1 SGHRS, CDR2 YFSETQ. Unmatched junction bases numbered 8, after V lost 4 bases and J lost 4 bases. This CDR3 reads CASSPLAGAGETQYF. CDR3 DNA sequence: TGCGCCAGCAGCCCCTTAGCGGGGGCGGGAGAGACCCAGTACTTC. Full variable domain (rest looked up from reference TRBV5-1 and TRBJ2-5): KAGVTQTPRYLIKTRGQQVTLSCSPISGHRSVSWYQQTPGQGLQFLFEYFSETQRNKGNFPGRFSGRQFSNSRSEMNVSTLELGDSALYLCASSPLAGAGETQYFGPGTRLLVL.

The rearrangement links TRBV5-1 to TRBJ2-7; perhaps TRBD1 as D (5 bases). The V gene's germline CDR1 is SGHRS and CDR2 YFSETQ. The CDR3 consists of 14 residues. Trimming pared 2 bases from V and 0 bases from J, leaving 9 bases between. The CDR3 loop is CASSFGAASYEQYF. Written as DNA, the CDR3 is TGCGCCAGCAGCTTTGGGGCTGCCTCCTACGAGCAGTACTTC.

The J gene is TRBJ2-7, the V gene TRBV5-1, with 9 nucleotides matching TRBD2. CDR1 is SGHRS and CDR2 is YFSETQ in the germline V gene. V shed 2 bases, J shed 4 bases, and the junction held 7 bases outside the gene matches. The CDR3 loop spans 15 amino acids. CDR3 region: CASSLYSGSGYEQYF. CDR3 DNA: TGCGCCAGCAGCTTATATAGCGGGAGCGGGTACGAGCAGTACTTC.

This clonotype has only a few counts. The chain links TRBV27 to TRBJ2-7, with TRBD2 matching 11 bases. The CDR3 contains 14 residues. With 5 bases clipped from V and 5 bases from J, the junction kept 5 bases outside the gene matches. The germline V gene encodes CDR1 MNHEY and CDR2 SMNVEV (reference sequence). The CDR3 DNA reads TGTGCCAGCAGTCCTAGCGGGAGGAGACACGAGCAGTACTTC. This codes for CASSPSGRRHEQYF.

The chain recombines TRBV11-3 with TRBJ2-7; TRBD2 matches 7 bases. V lost 3 bases and J lost 0; bases outside the gene matches: 8. The CDR3 is made up of 16 amino acids. Germline V gives CDR1 SGHNT, CDR2 YENEEA. The CDR3 region has the DNA TGTGCCAGCAGCTTGCATTCTTTAGCGGGCTCCTACGAGCAGTACTTC. Translating gives CASSLHSLAGSYEQYF. Drawing the rest from reference TRBV11-3 and TRBJ2-7, the complete variable domain is EAGVVQSPRYKIIEKKQPVAFWCNPISGHNTLYWYLQNLGQGPELLIRYENEEAVDDSQLPKDRFSAERLKGVDSTLKIQPAELGDSAVYLCASSLHSLAGSYEQYFGPGTRLTVT.

J is TRBJ2-7 and V is TRBV10-3; no clear D. Germline assignment: CDR1 ENHRY and CDR2 SYGVKD. This CDR3 region has 13 residues. With 7 bases removed from V and 3 bases from J, the gap between germline ends came to 13 bases. CDR3 sequence (DNA): TGTGCCATCACTGGGGTGGGCGGCTACGAGCAGTACTTC. The encoded protein is CAITGVGGYEQYF.

The CDR3 nucleotides read TGCAGTGCGCGCAGAGGTAGCGGGGGACAAGAGACCCAGTACTTC. Translating it yields CSARRGSGGQETQYF. V usage is TRBV20-1 and J usage is TRBJ2-5; TRBD2 matches 9 bases. Losses at the gene ends were 6 bases for V and 2 bases for J; bases not matched to a gene: 10. The length of the CDR3 is 15 residues. Germline V gene sequence: CDR1 DFQATT, CDR2 SNEGSKA (reference sequence).

This clonotype was counted a few times. The chain joins TRBV6-4 to TRBJ2-6, with 7 bases aligning to TRBD2. This CDR3 region has 19 residues. Germline V lookup: CDR1 MRHNA, CDR2 SNTAGT. With V trimmed by 0 bases and J by 0 bases, 8 bases remained unmatched. CDR3 residues: CASSDSGGPLNSGANVLTF. The CDR3 DNA sequence: TGTGCCAGCAGTGACTCGGGAGGGCCACTTAACTCTGGGGCCAACGTCCTGACTTTC.

The V gene is TRBV12-5, the J gene TRBJ2-1; weak D call: TRBD2 (6 bases). The CDR3 loop spans 16 amino acids. Trimming removed 0 bases from V and 2 bases from J, with 11 bases in between. Germline V gives CDR1 LGHNT, CDR2 FRNRAP. The CDR3 DNA sequence: TGTGCTAGTGGTTTGGTGGCGGGACCGGCCTACAATGAGCAGTTCTTC. This gives the protein CASGLVAGPAYNEQFF.

The chain couples TRBV27 to TRBJ2-3, with TRBD2 matching over 9 bases. Per the germline V gene, CDR1 is MNHEY and CDR2 is SMNVEV (reference sequence). The CDR3 totals 15 residues. V shed 6 bases, J shed 5 bases, and the junction held 9 bases outside the gene matches. The CDR3 DNA is TGTGCCAGCAGCAAGACTAGCGGTACTGTAGATACGCAGTATTTT. Protein product: CASSKTSGTVDTQYF.

This clonotype was observed at least ten times. This chain connects TRBV24-1 to TRBJ2-1; TRBD1 might be the D (6 bases). The CDR3 is made up of 18 amino acids. The V end lost 3 bases, the J end lost 2 bases, and 19 bases lay between the germline ends. Per the germline V gene, CDR1 is KGHDR and CDR2 is SFDVKD. This chain's CDR3 is CATSDASAVGGAYNEQFF. The CDR3, as DNA: TGTGCCACCAGTGATGCTTCGGCGGTAGGGGGTGCCTACAATGAGCAGTTCTTC.

The rearrangement joins TRBV6-5 to TRBJ2-1; 8 positions agree with TRBD1. V lost 5 bases to trimming and J lost 15 bases; unmatched junction nucleotides: 9. This CDR3 spans 12 amino acids. Germline V gene sequence: CDR1 MNHEY, CDR2 SVGAGI. The CDR3 region has the DNA TGTGCCAGCAGTGACCGGACAGGGTCGCCGTTCTTC. This codes for CASSDRTGSPFF.

This clonotype appeared a few times. This chain uses TRBV27 with TRBJ2-5; no definite D call. This CDR3 has 15 amino acids. Germline CDR1 is MNHEY and CDR2 is SMNVEV (reference sequence). V lost 6 bases, J lost 1 base, and 15 bases lay in between. As DNA, the CDR3 is TGTGCCAGCAGCCAACCCGGTGCTACCCAAGAGACCCAGTACTTC. Its translation is CASSQPGATQETQYF.

This chain links TRBV7-9 with TRBJ2-3; tentatively, D is TRBD2 (6 bases). This CDR3 spans 15 amino acids. V was clipped by 3 bases and J by 3 bases, with 13 bases between them. The germline V gene has CDR1 SEHNR and CDR2 FQNEAQ (reference sequence). The CDR3 coding sequence is TGTGCCAGCAGCTTCCGGCGCGGGAATACAGATACGCAGTATTTT. Residues: CASSFRRGNTDTQYF.

This clonotype was recorded at least ten times. This chain connects TRBV20-1 to TRBJ1-6; 7 positions match TRBD1. Germline trimming cut 0 bases from V and 7 bases from J; bases unmatched to any gene: 9. CDR1 and CDR2 (germline): DFQATT, SNEGSKA (reference sequence). The CDR3 sequence is 16 residues long. CDR3 bases: TGCAGTGCTAGAGAAGGGAACAGGGGTTCCAATTCACCCCTCCACTTT. This encodes CSAREGNRGSNSPLHF.

This clonotype was observed a few times. This sequence joins TRBV11-2 and TRBJ1-1; tentatively, D is TRBD1 (5 bases). Looked up from germline, CDR1 is SGHAT and CDR2 is FQNNGV. The CDR3 sequence is 18 residues long. V lost 0 bases and J 3 bases, leaving 20 bases between the germline ends. The CDR3: CASSLEVWGLTSYTEAFF. The DNA of the CDR3 is TGTGCCAGCAGCTTAGAAGTATGGGGCCTAACATCTTACACTGAAGCTTTCTTT.

This clonotype was observed a few times. The V gene is TRBV29-1, the J gene TRBJ2-1; 7 bases match TRBD2. The CDR3 loop spans 16 amino acids. The germline V gene has CDR1 SQVTM and CDR2 ANQGSEA. V lost 4 bases and J lost 9; bases outside the gene matches: 18. CDR3 residues: CSVVRGVSGWGAEQFF. CDR3 in DNA: TGCAGCGTTGTGAGGGGAGTTAGCGGGTGGGGTGCTGAGCAGTTCTTC.

This clonotype was seen more than once but under ten times. The chain combines TRBV27 with TRBJ2-5; D uncertain. V lost 2 bases and J 5 bases, leaving 9 bases between the germline ends. This CDR3 comprises 13 residues. Germline V CDR1 and CDR2: MNHEY, SMNVEV (reference sequence). CDR3 nucleotides: TGTGCCAGCAGTTTAAATGGCTGGGAGACCCAGTACTTC. It specifies CASSLNGWETQYF.

The gene calls are TRBV28 and TRBJ2-5; D gene uncertain. CDR1 and CDR2 (germline): MDHEN, SYDVKM. The CDR3 is made up of 15 amino acids. V gave up 6 bases and J gave up 1 base, with 15 bases separating them. This chain's CDR3 is CASRETGPLQETQYF. Written as DNA, the CDR3 is TGTGCCAGCAGGGAGACTGGACCGCTCCAAGAGACCCAGTACTTC.

This clonotype was seen more than once but under ten times. The genes are TRBV19 and TRBJ2-1, with 7 bases fitting TRBD1. The trim removed 9 bases at V and 2 bases at J, leaving 4 bases unmatched. The CDR3 is 13 residues long. Germline V gives CDR1 LNHDA, CDR2 SQIVND (reference sequence). This CDR3 is CASLDRTYNEQFF. CDR3 nucleotide sequence: TGTGCCAGCTTGGACAGGACCTACAATGAGCAGTTCTTC.